The clone carrying this T cell receptor (beta chain) was seen once. The CDR3 has 17 residues. V shed 2 bases and J shed 0 bases, with 14 bases lying between them. Germline V gives CDR1 MRHNA, CDR2 SNTAGT. This record comes from a study of blood T cell repertoires in COVID-19. Authors' methods: By means of reference gene primer amplification, nucleated cell counts were estimated. The method was immunoSEQ multiplex PCR; TCRdb's version includes in-frame clones alone and lacks a portion of them. Clone size and V and J calls were adopted from that table, with D and trimming inferred from the DNA. The sample lists roughly 250,000 clones, nearly 90% occurring once.

The V call is TRBV6-4, the J call TRBJ2-1; weak D call: TRBD2 (5 bases). The sequenced material came from peripheral blood. The TCR was taken from a middle-aged woman who had recovered from COVID-19. The CDR3 sequence: CASSDTRGSLSYNEQFF. CDR3 bases: TGTGCCAGCAGTGACACCCGCGGGTCCCTCTCCTACAATGAGCAGTTCTTC.